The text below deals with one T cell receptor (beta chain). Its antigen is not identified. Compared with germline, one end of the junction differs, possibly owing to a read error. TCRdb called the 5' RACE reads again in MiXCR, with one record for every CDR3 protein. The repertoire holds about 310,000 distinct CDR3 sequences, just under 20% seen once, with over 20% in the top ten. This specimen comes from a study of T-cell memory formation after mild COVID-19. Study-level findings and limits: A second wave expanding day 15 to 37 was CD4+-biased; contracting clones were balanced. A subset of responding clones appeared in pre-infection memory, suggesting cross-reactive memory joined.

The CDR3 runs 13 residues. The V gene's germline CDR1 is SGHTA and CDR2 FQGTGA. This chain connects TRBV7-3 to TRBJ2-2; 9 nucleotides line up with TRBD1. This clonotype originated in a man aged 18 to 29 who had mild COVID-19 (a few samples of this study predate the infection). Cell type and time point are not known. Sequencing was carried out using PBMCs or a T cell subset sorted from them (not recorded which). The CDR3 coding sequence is TGTGCCAGCAGGGAACAGGGGGCCGGGGAGCTGTATTTT. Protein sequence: CASREQGAGELYF.